Below are 5 T cell receptor beta chains sequenced from a single sample in a study of T-cell memory formation after mild COVID-19. Each CDR3 protein is one row after TCRdb ran MiXCR on the 5' RACE reads. The sample contains under 200,000 distinct CDR3 sequences, around a tenth of which appear only once. The sequenced sample was PBMCs or a T cell subset sorted from them (not recorded which). These receptors were obtained from a man younger than 35 who had mild COVID-19 (a few samples of this study predate the infection). Cell type and time point are not known.

This clonotype occurred a few times. CDR3 bases: TGTGCCAGCAGTGAAATCGGGGGCAGGAGGAGGGACGAGCAGTACGTC. Translated: CASSEIGGRRRDEQYV. The chain employs TRBV6-1 and TRBJ2-7, with D perhaps assigned TRBD1 or TRBD2 (6 bases each). Trimming took off 2 bases at V and 5 bases at J, with 19 bases between the two ends. This CDR3 contains 16 residues. Looked up from germline, CDR1 is MNHNS and CDR2 is SASEGT.

Many counts were recorded for this clonotype. The chain couples TRBV29-1 to TRBJ2-1, with 7 bases identical to TRBD1. The J segment lost 2 bases and the V segment lost 2 bases, leaving 3 bases of the junction unmatched. The CDR3 contains 14 residues. In germline, CDR1 is SQVTM, CDR2 ANQGSEA. Here the CDR3 DNA reads TGCAGCGTTGAAAACAGGGGTACCTACAATGAGCAGTTCTTC. Protein product: CSVENRGTYNEQFF.

The sample holds many counts of this clonotype. The rearrangement uses TRBV4-2 and TRBJ1-6; D is ambiguous. Trimming left V 0 bases short and J 0 bases short, with 6 bases between. Germline CDR1 and CDR2: LGHNA and YNFKEQ. The CDR3 totals 16 residues. The CDR3 region has the DNA TGTGCCAGCAGCCAAGACATGGGCTCCTATAATTCACCCCTCCACTTT. It codes for CASSQDMGSYNSPLHF.

The chain recombines TRBV4-3 with TRBJ2-3; D is unclear. Germline CDR1 reads LGHNA; CDR2 reads YSLEER. V was pared by 3 bases and J by 5 bases, with 9 bases between. The CDR3 loop spans 13 amino acids. The CDR3 region has the DNA TGCGCCAGCAGCCATACTTATAAAGATACGCAGTATTTT. It yields the protein CASSHTYKDTQYF.

This clonotype was seen many times. V and J are TRBV12-3 or TRBV12-4 and TRBJ2-5; 13 bases fit TRBD2. CDR3 length equals 15 residues. The trim removed 5 bases at V and 7 bases at J, leaving 7 bases unmatched. This CDR3 is CASSPGTSGAATQYF. DNA of the CDR3: TGTGCCAGCAGTCCCGGGACTAGCGGGGCCGCGACCCAGTACTTC.